One and the same sample provided the 18 T cell receptor beta chains below, sequenced in a study of T cells in Graves' hyperthyroidism and ophthalmopathy. TCR beta CDR3 sequences were amplified from RNA transcripts. In the first-round RT-PCR of the TCR CDR3, the HTBI primer set was used. A single record per CDR3 protein comes from TCRdb applying MiXCR to the multiplex PCR reads. This table holds 300,000 to 450,000 distinct CDR3 sequences, approximately 15% found once. Sequences were obtained from blood. The source is a woman aged 55-70 years with Graves' hyperthyroidism.

This clonotype showed up many times. The gene calls are TRBV3-1 and TRBJ2-2; 9 nucleotides agree with TRBD1. Germline lookup yields CDR1 LGHDT and CDR2 YNNKEL (reference sequence). J was trimmed by 4 bases and V by 1 base; bases with no gene match: 7. There are 17 residues in the CDR3. The CDR3 loop is CASSQATGGRGTGELFF. CDR3 nucleotides: TGTGCCAGCAGCCAAGCCACAGGGGGCCGGGGCACCGGGGAGCTGTTTTTT.

This clonotype was counted many times. J is TRBJ2-1 and V is TRBV11-2; 12 nucleotides agree with TRBD1. CDR1 and CDR2 (germline): SGHAT, FQNNGV. The CDR3 is made up of 19 amino acids. V dropped 1 base and J dropped 2; count of bases not matched to a gene: 9. CDR3 in amino acids: CASSLGPYRDRGPYNEQFF. The CDR3 DNA reads as TGTGCCAGCAGCTTAGGTCCCTACCGGGACAGGGGGCCCTACAATGAGCAGTTCTTC.

This clonotype was observed at least ten times. The chain joins TRBV27 to TRBJ2-7, with D maybe TRBD2 (5 bases). Germline V CDR1 and CDR2: MNHEY, SMNVEV (reference sequence). The length of the CDR3 is 13 residues. Trimming pared 7 bases from V and 6 bases from J, leaving 16 bases between. The CDR3 sequence is CASKVRDTGEQYF. CDR3 nucleotides: TGTGCCAGCAAAGTGAGGGATACGGGCGAGCAGTACTTC.

This clonotype appeared many times. The chain couples TRBV2 to TRBJ1-1; weak D call: TRBD1 (6 bases). This CDR3 has 15 residues. Germline-derived CDR1 and CDR2 are SNHLY and FYNNEI. V was pared by 6 bases and J by 3 bases, with 17 bases between. The CDR3 nucleotides read TGTGCCAGCAGGAGAGAACAGGGTGGTGACACTGAAGCTTTCTTT. Amino acids: CASRREQGGDTEAFF.

Here the CDR3 reads CSARGREPGTDTQYF. The DNA of the CDR3 is TGCAGTGCTAGGGGGCGGGAGCCAGGTACAGATACGCAGTATTTT. The J gene is TRBJ2-3, the V gene TRBV20-1; TRBD2 aligns across 7 bases. Per germline, CDR1 DFQATT and CDR2 SNEGSKA (reference sequence). Trimming at V came to 3 bases and at J to 3 bases, leaving 9 bases not matched to a gene. The CDR3 consists of 15 residues.

There are many counts of this clonotype. The CDR3 reads CSAPINTEAFF. The CDR3 region has the DNA TGCAGTGCTCCAATAAACACTGAAGCTTTCTTT. The chain is built from TRBV20-1 and TRBJ1-1; D unresolved. The CDR3 is made up of 11 amino acids. Germline V gene data show CDR1 as DFQATT and CDR2 as SNEGSKA (reference sequence). Trimming removed 5 bases from V and 2 bases from J, with 6 bases in between.

This clonotype was detected ten times or more. The chain uses TRBV5-1 and TRBJ1-6; perhaps TRBD1 as D (6 bases). This CDR3 region has 16 residues. CDR1 and CDR2 (germline): SGHRS, YFSETQ. Between the trimmed V and J ends, which lost 3 bases and 0 bases, there was a span of 10 bases. CDR3 in amino acids: CASSSGQSSYNSPLHF. CDR3 in DNA: TGCGCCAGCAGCTCCGGACAGAGCTCCTATAATTCACCCCTCCACTTT. The variable domain in full, completed from reference TRBV5-1 and TRBJ1-6, reads KAGVTQTPRYLIKTRGQQVTLSCSPISGHRSVSWYQQTPGQGLQFLFEYFSETQRNKGNFPGRFSGRQFSNSRSEMNVSTLELGDSALYLCASSSGQSSYNSPLHFGNGTRLTVT.

At least ten counts were recorded for this clonotype. The chain uses TRBV2 and TRBJ2-5; a possible D gene is TRBD2 (5 bases). The V gene lost 4 bases and the J gene lost 2 bases, with 11 bases spanning the gap. There are 14 residues in the CDR3. Germline assignment: CDR1 SNHLY and CDR2 FYNNEI. CDR3 in amino acids: CASSVALAQETQYF. The CDR3 region has the DNA TGTGCCAGCAGTGTAGCGCTGGCTCAAGAGACCCAGTACTTC.

Note on this clonotype: Mismatch with germline at one junction end may stem from a read error. V usage is TRBV5-1 and J usage is TRBJ2-3; the match to TRBD2 covers 7 bases. The V gene's germline CDR1 is SGHRS and CDR2 YFSETQ. This CDR3 spans 16 amino acids. The CDR3 sequence is CASSSMREYGTETQYF. In DNA form, the CDR3 reads TGCGCCAGCAGCTCTATGCGGGAGTACGGCACAGAGACGCAGTATTTT. Full variable domain (outside the CDR3, taken from reference TRBV5-1 and TRBJ2-3): KAGVTQTPRYLIKTRGQQVTLSCSPISGHRSVSWYQQTPGQGLQFLFEYFSETQRNKGNFPGRFSGRQFSNSRSEMNVSTLELGDSALYLCASSSMREYGTETQYFGPGTRLTVL.

The genes are TRBV3-1 and TRBJ2-3, with 9 bases matching TRBD2. V lost 5 bases, J lost 4 bases, and 4 bases stayed unmatched. Germline V gives CDR1 LGHDT, CDR2 YNNKEL (reference sequence). This CDR3 has 14 amino acids. In nucleotides, the CDR3 is TGTGCCAGCAGCGAAGCGGGAGGTTCAGATACGCAGTATTTT. It specifies CASSEAGGSDTQYF.

Only a few counts were recorded for this clonotype. The V and J genes are TRBV10-3 and TRBJ2-7; D possibly uses TRBD1 or TRBD2 (6 bases each). This CDR3 has 14 residues. Germline CDR1 ENHRY, CDR2 SYGVKD. V lost 6 bases to trimming and J lost 3 bases, with 15 bases between them. This CDR3 is CAISARGANYEQYF. The CDR3 bases are TGTGCCATCAGCGCGAGGGGGGCCAACTACGAGCAGTACTTC.

This clonotype has just a few counts. The chain has TRBV9 and TRBJ1-6; a possible D gene is TRBD1 (5 bases). The V and J ends lost 4 bases and 7 bases respectively, with 15 bases between them. The CDR3 is 15 amino acids. Germline V gives CDR1 SGDLS, CDR2 YYNGEE. The CDR3 DNA follows: TGTGCCAGCAGCCTCCGCAGGGCATGGAATTCACCCCTCCACTTT. Its protein product is CASSLRRAWNSPLHF. Supplemented by reference TRBV9 and TRBJ1-6, the full variable domain reads DSGVTQTPKHLITATGQRVTLRCSPRSGDLSVYWYQQSLDQGLQFLIQYYNGEERAKGNILERFSAQQFPDLHSELNLSSLELGDSALYFCASSLRRAWNSPLHFGNGTRLTVT.

This clonotype has at least ten counts. V gene TRBV20-1 combines with J gene TRBJ2-1; D call uncertain. The CDR3 consists of 13 residues. The germline V gene has CDR1 DFQATT and CDR2 SNEGSKA (reference sequence). V lost 4 bases and J lost 1, with 8 bases in between. For the CDR3, the DNA is TGCAGTGCTACGACTGGATCCTACAATGAGCAGTTCTTC. It encodes CSATTGSYNEQFF.

V and J are TRBV3-1 and TRBJ2-5; 8 positions agree with TRBD1. With 3 bases clipped from V and 4 bases from J, the junction kept 19 bases outside the gene matches. Germline V gene data show CDR1 as LGHDT and CDR2 as YNNKEL (reference sequence). The CDR3 length is 19 residues. The CDR3 DNA follows: TGTGCCAGCAGCCAGGGTTCCCTTTCGCTAGGACAGGGTACAGAGACCCAGTACTTC. Translated, it gives CASSQGSLSLGQGTETQYF.

This clonotype showed up many times. The chain links TRBV20-1 to TRBJ2-7; 8 positions agree with TRBD2. With 3 bases clipped from V and 3 bases from J, the junction kept 4 bases outside the gene matches. The length of the CDR3 is 13 residues. Per germline, CDR1 DFQATT and CDR2 SNEGSKA (reference sequence). The CDR3 coding sequence is TGCAGTGCTAGGCCGGGACTAGACTACGAGCAGTACTTC. It translates to CSARPGLDYEQYF.

This clonotype came up many times. The chain has TRBV5-8 and TRBJ1-2; weak D call: TRBD1 (5 bases). V lost 3 bases, J lost 6 bases, and 9 bases lay in between. Germline-derived CDR1 and CDR2 are SGHTS and YDEGEE. The CDR3 sequence is 12 residues long. CDR3 sequence (DNA): TGTGCCAGCAGCTACCCGGGGGATGGCTACACCTTC. The encoded protein is CASSYPGDGYTF.

The chain joins TRBV7-9 to TRBJ2-5; 14 bases line up with TRBD2. The CDR3 is 16 amino acids. V lost 3 bases and J lost 3; bases outside the gene matches: 3. Germline V gene data show CDR1 as SEHNR and CDR2 as FQNEAQ (reference sequence). The CDR3 loop is CASSFPGLAGEETQYF. The CDR3 region has the DNA TGTGCCAGCAGCTTTCCGGGACTAGCGGGAGAAGAGACCCAGTACTTC.

This clonotype occurred a few times. V usage is TRBV7-9 and J usage is TRBJ1-2; a possible D gene is TRBD1 (5 bases). Trimming shortened V by 5 bases and J by 7 bases, and 20 bases separated the two germline ends. The germline gives CDR1 SEHNR, CDR2 FQNEAQ (reference sequence). CDR3 length: 15 amino acids. The CDR3 DNA sequence: TGTGCCAGCAGCGACACCCCCCGAGGGGCGGGTGGCTACACCTTC. Protein: CASSDTPRGAGGYTF.